The clone carrying this T cell receptor beta chain was seen a few times. The antigen is unknown. This clone may be a read error of a much larger clone one base away. The sample belongs to a study of T-cell memory formation after mild COVID-19. About the research overall: The TCR clusters were mostly specific to one donor.

Germline CDR1 reads SQVTM; CDR2 reads ANQGSEA. The CDR3 sequence is 11 residues long. V was shortened by 2 bases and J by 1 base, with 2 bases between the two germline ends. Constant-segment primers and 5'RACE yielded cDNA libraries for TCR alpha and TCR beta, each carrying sample barcodes and UMIs. Using its own MiXCR run on the 5' RACE reads, TCRdb lists one record per CDR3 protein. Here the sample spans 100,000 or so distinct CDR3 sequences, around 10% being singletons. Study outcomes and limitations: Researchers report contracting CD4+ clones mostly in CM and EM, with CD8+ clones in EMRA. Memory from before infection featured some responding clones, which suggests cross-reactive memory joined.

The clonotype comes from a man aged 18 to 30 who had mild COVID-19 (a few samples of this study predate the infection). Cell type and time point are not known. The chain couples TRBV29-1 to TRBJ1-1; D gene uncertain. Sequenced: PBMCs or a T cell subset sorted from them (not recorded which). The CDR3 DNA reads as TGCAGCGTTGAAAGGAACACTGAAGCTTTCTTT. Protein: CSVERNTEAFF.